The 18 T cell receptor beta chains in this list originate from one sample, sequenced in a study of spatial heterogeneity in lung cancer. Noted time point: sample taken at primary tumor resection. Unsorted samples of tumor, nontumor lung or frozen PBMC had their whole RNA sequenced. TCRdb reprocessed the 5' RACE reads via MiXCR and lists one record per CDR3 protein. Of approximately 11,000 distinct CDR3 sequences in the sample, approximately 3.5% were seen once. Sequences were derived from PBMCs, sampled at surgery. The source of these receptors is a female donor with early-stage non-small cell lung cancer.

For this clonotype: Since it is a stray read in a library aimed at alpha chains, this beta chain has a size that is not meaningful. The rearrangement joins TRBV7-2 to TRBJ2-7, with no clear D. From germline, CDR1 is SGHTA and CDR2 FQGNSA. This CDR3 is built from 15 residues. The V end lost 1 base, the J end lost 0 bases, and 10 bases lay between the germline ends. The CDR3 region is CASSLVGMSSYEQYF. CDR3 nucleotide sequence: TGTGCCAGCAGCTTAGTCGGCATGAGCTCCTACGAGCAGTACTTC.

This clonotype has ten or more counts. Found in a library prepared for alpha chains, this beta chain is an off-target read, and its abundance has little meaning. J is TRBJ2-1 and V is TRBV4-2; 8 positions agree with TRBD2. J gave up 2 bases and V 0 bases, and 6 bases lay outside the gene matches. The CDR3 covers 17 residues. The germline V gene has CDR1 LGHNA and CDR2 YNFKEQ. Here the CDR3 reads CASSQEVGGLAYNEQFF. For the CDR3, the DNA is TGTGCCAGCAGCCAAGAAGTTGGGGGACTAGCCTACAATGAGCAGTTCTTC.

This clonotype is labeled as medium-sized. This beta chain is off target for a library built for alpha chains, so its abundance means little. The gene calls are TRBV25-1 and TRBJ2-7; D is perhaps TRBD1 or TRBD2 (5 bases each). The CDR3 sequence is 14 residues long. Between the trimmed V and J ends, which lost 8 bases and 6 bases, there was a span of 20 bases. CDR1 MGHDK and CDR2 SYGVNS come from the germline V gene. The CDR3 is CASSTGTRGTEQYF. The DNA of the CDR3 is TGTGCCAGCTCCACAGGCACCCGGGGTACCGAGCAGTACTTC.

The table lists this clonotype with many counts. This beta chain is off target for a library built for alpha chains, so its abundance means little. The chain joins TRBV5-6 to TRBJ2-7; the D is unclear. The CDR3 has 12 amino acids. Trimming took 1 base from V and 6 from J, leaving 8 bases between them. Germline V gene sequence: CDR1 SGHDT, CDR2 YYEEEE. The CDR3 loop reads CASSLLPGEQYF. The CDR3 DNA is TGTGCCAGCAGCTTGCTTCCAGGCGAGCAGTACTTC. The full variable domain, with the rest looked up from reference TRBV5-6 and TRBJ2-7, is DAGVTQSPTHLIKTRGQQVTLRCSPKSGHDTVSWYQQALGQGPQFIFQYYEEEERQRGNFPDRFSGHQFPNYSSELNVNALLLGDSALYLCASSLLPGEQYFGPGTRLTVT.

This clonotype came up many times. Being off target in a library aimed at alpha chains, this beta chain has a size of little meaning. This chain connects TRBV20-1 to TRBJ2-7; tentatively, D is TRBD1 (6 bases). Trimming cost V 0 bases and J 0 bases, with 12 bases left between them. The CDR3 loop spans 15 amino acids. From germline, CDR1 is DFQATT and CDR2 SNEGSKA (reference sequence). The chain's CDR3 is CSARDVQGASYEQYF. For the CDR3, the DNA is TGCAGTGCTAGAGATGTACAGGGCGCCTCCTACGAGCAGTACTTC.

In its sample, this clonotype was seen many times. A library prepared for alpha chains yielded this beta chain as an off-target read; its size is of little meaning. The chain uses TRBV7-9 and TRBJ2-2, with TRBD1 matching 11 bases. This CDR3 is built from 17 residues. The V segment lost 10 bases and the J segment 4 bases; nucleotides outside the gene matches: 14. CDR1 and CDR2 from the germline V gene are SEHNR and FQNEAQ (reference sequence). CDR3 region: CATRPTQDRGRTGELFF. As DNA, the CDR3 is TGTGCCACCCGCCCAACGCAGGACAGGGGGCGCACCGGGGAGCTGTTTTTT.

This clonotype was observed many times. Because this beta chain is a stray read in a library intended to capture alpha chains, its abundance should not be given much weight. The CDR3 DNA reads as TGTGCCAGCAGCTTGAGCGGGGGGGTATACGAGCAGTACTTC. As protein: CASSLSGGVYEQYF. This chain connects TRBV7-2 to TRBJ2-7; 10 bases align to TRBD2. Trimming removed 3 bases from V and 4 bases from J; junction bases left unmatched: 3. The CDR3 is 14 residues long. Germline values: CDR1 SGHTA, CDR2 FQGNSA.

This clonotype was detected ten times or more. This beta chain was picked up by a library intended for alpha chains and is off target, so its count carries little meaning. The V call is TRBV4-2, the J call TRBJ1-1, with unresolved D. Per germline, CDR1 LGHNA and CDR2 YNFKEQ. The CDR3 loop spans 14 amino acids. V was trimmed by 0 bases and J by 2 bases, leaving 7 bases between them. The CDR3 protein is CASSQDGGNTEAFF. DNA for the CDR3: TGTGCCAGCAGCCAAGATGGAGGTAACACTGAAGCTTTCTTT.

This clonotype was counted at least ten times. Little can be read into the size of this beta chain, an off-target read in a library designed for alpha chains. This rearrangement joins TRBV12-3 or TRBV12-4 to TRBJ2-3, with 10 bases matching TRBD1. Trimming removed 7 bases from V and 3 bases from J; junction bases left unmatched: 7. The CDR3 length is 15 residues. The CDR3, as DNA: TGTGCCAGCACCCCCGGGACAGGGGTTACAGATACGCAGTATTTT. Translation gives CASTPGTGVTDTQYF.

At least ten counts were recorded for this clonotype. This beta chain slipped into a library made for alpha chains as a stray read, so its size is not meaningful. This chain joins TRBV9 and TRBJ2-1, with D perhaps given as TRBD1 or TRBD2 (6 bases each). From germline, CDR1 is SGDLS and CDR2 YYNGEE. Trimming shortened V by 6 bases and J by 8 bases, and 21 bases separated the two germline ends. This CDR3 region has 15 residues. CDR3 DNA sequence: TGTGCCAGCACCCCAGGGGTGACTAGGGTCGATGAGCAGTTCTTC. This encodes CASTPGVTRVDEQFF.

This clonotype was seen many times. This beta chain is a stray sequence in a library constructed for alpha chains; its clone size is not meaningful. The chain couples TRBV7-2 to TRBJ2-1; D is unresolved. CDR1 is SGHTA, CDR2 FQGNSA, per germline. This CDR3 comprises 12 residues. V was pared by 1 base and J by 12 bases, with 10 bases between. The CDR3 loop reads CASSLDTFGQFF. As DNA, the CDR3 is TGTGCCAGCAGCTTAGACACCTTTGGGCAGTTCTTC.

This clonotype was recorded at least ten times. This beta chain came through as a stray read in a library set up for alpha chains, and its size says little. The chain employs TRBV20-1 and TRBJ2-5; TRBD2 might be the D (5 bases). This CDR3 region has 16 residues. Trimming took off 0 bases at V and 5 bases at J, with 19 bases between the two ends. Germline V lookup: CDR1 DFQATT, CDR2 SNEGSKA (reference sequence). For the CDR3, the DNA is TGCAGTGCTAGAGATCAAGCGCTCCAGCGGTGGGAGACCCAGTACTTC. It specifies CSARDQALQRWETQYF.

This clonotype was recorded many times. Being off target in a library aimed at alpha chains, this beta chain has a size of little meaning. This chain connects TRBV5-4 to TRBJ1-2, with 7 bases fitting TRBD1. J lost 2 bases, V lost 3 bases, and 7 bases had no gene match. Looked up from germline, CDR1 is SGHNT and CDR2 is YYREEE (reference sequence). CDR3 length: 15 residues. The CDR3 protein is CASSSGRGINYGYTF. As DNA, the CDR3 is TGTGCCAGCAGCTCGGGCAGGGGGATCAACTATGGCTACACCTTC.

This clonotype was seen many times. This beta chain lies outside the target of a library built for alpha chains; its clone size means little. The chain links TRBV13 to TRBJ2-7, with D possibly matching TRBD1 (6 bases). CDR1 PRHDT and CDR2 FYEKMQ come from the germline V gene (reference sequence). This CDR3 has 15 residues. The V end lost 4 bases, the J end lost 3 bases, and 16 bases lay between the germline ends. The DNA of the CDR3 is TGTGCCAGCAGCTCGGCATCACAGGGTCGCTACGAGCAGTACTTC. The encoded protein is CASSSASQGRYEQYF.

Comments on this clonotype: In a library made to pick up alpha chains, this beta chain is a stray read with a size that means little. The gene calls are TRBV4-3 and TRBJ2-1; D possibly matches TRBD1 or TRBD2 (6 bases each). This CDR3 contains 16 residues. Germline CDR1 reads LGHNA; CDR2 reads YSLEER. V lost 1 base and J lost 8, with 18 bases in between. The DNA for the CDR3 is TGCGCCAGCAGCCAAGTCACGGGGGCGGTAGCTGATGAGCAGTTCTTC. Translation gives CASSQVTGAVADEQFF.

This clonotype appeared many times. This beta chain is an unintended read in a library built for alpha chains; its size means little. This sequence joins TRBV28 and TRBJ1-4; 8 nucleotides align to TRBD1. The CDR3 contains 13 residues. The V gene's germline CDR1 is MDHEN and CDR2 SYDVKM. Trimming removed 7 bases from V and 6 bases from J; junction bases left unmatched: 4. The CDR3: CASKDRVYEKLFF. The CDR3, as DNA: TGTGCCAGCAAGGACAGGGTTTATGAAAAACTGTTTTTT. Full variable domain (rest looked up from reference TRBV28 and TRBJ1-4): DVKVTQSSRYLVKRTGEKVFLECVQDMDHENMFWYRQDPGLGLRLIYFSYDVKMKEKGDIPEGYSVSREKKERFSLILESASTNQTSMYLCASKDRVYEKLFFGSGTQLSVL.

Notes on this clonotype: Found in a library prepared for alpha chains, this beta chain is an off-target read, and its abundance has little meaning. This chain connects TRBV19 to TRBJ2-5, with no clear D. V lost 3 bases, J lost 2 bases, and 7 bases lay in between. Looked up from germline, CDR1 is LNHDA and CDR2 is SQIVND (reference sequence). The CDR3 length is 13 residues. CDR3 in DNA: TGTGCCAGTAGTATGAAGGCTCAAGAGACCCAGTACTTC. This codes for CASSMKAQETQYF.

About this clonotype itself: Since the library was made to target alpha chains, this beta chain is a stray read and its abundance is not meaningful. J is TRBJ2-5 and V is TRBV7-8; D gene unclear. CDR3 size: 13 residues. Germline V gene sequence: CDR1 SGHVS, CDR2 FQNEAQ. Trimming shortened V by 1 base and J by 7 bases, and 10 bases separated the two germline ends. The CDR3 reads CASSLGPAGTQYF. In nucleotides, the CDR3 is TGTGCCAGCAGCTTAGGACCTGCAGGGACCCAGTACTTC.